These 16 T cell receptor beta chains originate from one sample sequenced in a study of STAT5B mutations in CD4+ large granular lymphocyte leukemia. This table comes from immunoSEQ multiplex PCR, and its TCRdb copy is limited to in-frame clones, with some not included. The sample includes about 31,000 clones, 85% to 90% of them seen just once. The sample taken for sequencing was CD4+ T cells from blood buffy coats. The receptors here all came from a human donor in good health.

This chain uses TRBV4-2 with TRBJ2-1; 7 nucleotides line up with TRBD2. The CDR3 is 20 residues long. The J segment lost 9 bases and the V segment lost 0 bases, leaving 23 bases of the junction unmatched. Germline V gene lookup returns CDR1 LGHNA and CDR2 YNFKEQ. The CDR3 DNA reads TGTGCCAGCAGCCAAGATGCGCGGGAGTTTGGGTCGGGGGTCGGATCTGAGCAGTTCTTC. The encoded protein is CASSQDAREFGSGVGSEQFF.

The chain employs TRBV6-5 and TRBJ2-3; the D is unclear. V shed 0 bases and J shed 3 bases, with 10 bases lying between them. The germline V gene encodes CDR1 MNHEY and CDR2 SVGAGI. The CDR3 runs 15 residues. CDR3 residues: CASSYSGLKTDTQYF. CDR3 in DNA: TGTGCCAGCAGTTACTCGGGGTTGAAAACAGATACGCAGTATTTT.

The CDR3 DNA follows: TGTGCCAGCAGCTCCTCTGAGGGAAACACCATATATTTT. Encoded protein: CASSSSEGNTIYF. This chain uses TRBV7-2 with TRBJ1-3; D gene ambiguous. This CDR3 has 13 residues. Germline V gene lookup returns CDR1 SGHTA and CDR2 FQGNSA. Trimming shortened V by 4 bases and J by 4 bases, and 8 bases separated the two germline ends.

This clone was seen a few times. The chain is built from TRBV2 and TRBJ2-7; 9 nucleotides match TRBD2. CDR3 size: 14 residues. CDR1 is SNHLY, CDR2 FYNNEI, per germline. The trim removed 5 bases at V and 3 bases at J, leaving 5 bases unmatched. The CDR3 sequence is CASSREAGGYEQYF. CDR3 bases: TGTGCCAGCAGTCGAGAAGCGGGAGGCTACGAGCAGTACTTC.

The rearrangement joins TRBV18 to TRBJ2-1; 10 bases fit TRBD1. Losses at the gene ends were 4 bases for V and 8 bases for J; bases not matched to a gene: 5. This CDR3 has 14 residues. Germline values: CDR1 KGHSH, CDR2 LQKENI. The CDR3 spells CASSQRQGAYEQFF. CDR3 nucleotide sequence: TGTGCCAGCTCACAGAGACAGGGGGCCTATGAGCAGTTCTTC. Using reference TRBV18 and TRBJ2-1 for the parts outside the CDR3, the full variable domain is NAGVMQNPRHLVRRRGQEARLRCSPMKGHSHVYWYRQLPEEGLKFMVYLQKENIIDESGMPKERFSAEFPKEGPSILRIQQVVRGDSAAYFCASSQRQGAYEQFFGPGTRLTVL.

V usage is TRBV7-2 and J usage is TRBJ1-2; tentative D call: TRBD1 (5 bases). With 2 bases removed from V and 3 bases from J, the gap between germline ends came to 16 bases. Germline CDR1 SGHTA, CDR2 FQGNSA. CDR3 size: 16 residues. This chain's CDR3 is CASSLLDGAGDYGYTF. The CDR3 DNA sequence: TGTGCCAGCAGCTTACTGGACGGGGCGGGGGACTATGGCTACACCTTC.

This rearrangement joins TRBV23-1 to TRBJ1-1; D gene unclear. TRBV23-1 is marked as an open reading frame, function uncertain. The V gene lost 1 base and the J gene lost 2 bases, with 11 bases spanning the gap. The CDR3 spans 15 residues. The CDR3 loop reads CASSQFGCPNTEAFF. As DNA, the CDR3 is TGCGCCAGCAGTCAATTCGGGTGTCCTAACACTGAAGCTTTCTTT.

The chain has TRBV5-1 and TRBJ1-1, with TRBD1 as a possible D gene (5 bases). This CDR3 is 15 amino acids long. Trimming stripped 2 bases from V and 3 bases from J, with 14 bases between. Germline V lookup: CDR1 SGHRS, CDR2 YFSETQ. The CDR3 loop is CASSFGGGGYTEAFF. The CDR3 DNA is TGCGCCAGCAGCTTCGGGGGGGGAGGGTACACTGAAGCTTTCTTT.

This chain joins TRBV10-3 and TRBJ2-3, with D tentatively TRBD2 (6 bases). Trimming pared 8 bases from V and 5 bases from J, leaving 14 bases between. There are 13 residues in the CDR3. The germline V gene has CDR1 ENHRY and CDR2 SYGVKD. CDR3 sequence reads: CAIGPGREDTQYF. The CDR3 bases are TGTGCCATCGGCCCTGGGCGGGAAGATACGCAGTATTTT.

The chain has TRBV21-1 and TRBJ2-6; the table calls TRBD1, which could not be checked here. TRBV21-1 is tagged as a pseudogene. The CDR3 sequence is 20 residues long. CDR3 protein: CASSKEPGTGGKSGANVLTF. DNA of the CDR3: TGTGCCAGCAGCAAAGAGCCGGGAACAGGGGGCAAATCTGGGGCCAACGTCCTGACTTTC.

The chain couples TRBV7-2 to TRBJ2-7; the match to TRBD2 covers 12 bases. CDR1 SGHTA and CDR2 FQGNSA come from the germline V gene. The CDR3 runs 15 residues. J was trimmed by 4 bases and V by 1 base; bases with no gene match: 2. The CDR3 spells CASSLGLAGVYEQYF. The DNA of the CDR3 is TGTGCCAGCAGCTTAGGACTAGCGGGAGTGTACGAGCAGTACTTC. Using reference TRBV7-2 and TRBJ2-7 for the parts outside the CDR3, the full variable domain is GAGVSQSPSNKVTEKGKDVELRCDPISGHTALYWYRQSLGQGLEFLIYFQGNSAPDKSGLPSDRFSAERTGGSVSTLTIQRTQQEDSAVYLCASSLGLAGVYEQYFGPGTRLTVT.

The chain has TRBV18 and TRBJ1-2; D remains ambiguous. The CDR3 runs to 14 residues. CDR1 is KGHSH, CDR2 LQKENI, per germline. V lost 3 bases and J lost 6, with 14 bases in between. The CDR3 here is CASSPSGYSDGYTF. The DNA of the CDR3 is TGTGCCAGCTCACCCTCGGGGTATTCTGATGGCTACACCTTC.

This CDR3 is CASSVTGGAYNEQFF. The CDR3 coding sequence is TGTGCCAGCAGCGTGACTGGAGGGGCCTACAATGAGCAGTTCTTC. This chain connects TRBV9 to TRBJ2-1; TRBD2 might be the D (6 bases). Germline V gene sequence: CDR1 SGDLS, CDR2 YYNGEE. Trimming cost V 2 bases and J 2 bases, with 11 bases left between them. The CDR3 loop spans 15 amino acids.

The chain recombines TRBV7-9 with TRBJ2-1, with 7 bases identical to TRBD1. V gave up 5 bases and J gave up 6 bases; unmatched junction bases: 10. This CDR3 has 15 amino acids. In germline, CDR1 is SEHNR, CDR2 FQNEAQ (reference sequence). The CDR3 nucleotides read TGTGCCAGCAGCCACGCGACAGGGAATAGCAATGAGCAGTTCTTC. This translates into CASSHATGNSNEQFF. Full variable domain (missing parts from reference TRBV7-9 and TRBJ2-1): DTGVSQNPRHKITKRGQNVTFRCDPISEHNRLYWYRQTLGQGPEFLTYFQNEAQLEKSRLLSDRFSAERPKGSFSTLEIQRTEQGDSAMYLCASSHATGNSNEQFFGPGTRLTVL.

This rearrangement joins TRBV7-2 to TRBJ2-7; 7 nucleotides match TRBD2. Germline loops: CDR1 SGHTA, CDR2 FQGNSA. The CDR3 extends over 22 amino acids. V lost 0 bases and J lost 1; bases outside the gene matches: 24. The CDR3 nucleotides are TGTGCCAGCAGCTTAGCGGGGTGGGCGGCGGGCGCGGAGTCGCGGGGGTCCTACGAGCAGTACTTC. Its protein product is CASSLAGWAAGAESRGSYEQYF.

The V and J genes are TRBV28 and TRBJ1-2; D remains unclear. Germline V gene sequence: CDR1 MDHEN, CDR2 SYDVKM. V gave up 3 bases and J gave up 4 bases, with 12 bases separating them. The CDR3 consists of 14 residues. CDR3 amino acids: CASSFGGRSYGYTF. The CDR3 DNA follows: TGTGCCAGCAGTTTTGGAGGCAGGTCCTATGGCTACACCTTC.